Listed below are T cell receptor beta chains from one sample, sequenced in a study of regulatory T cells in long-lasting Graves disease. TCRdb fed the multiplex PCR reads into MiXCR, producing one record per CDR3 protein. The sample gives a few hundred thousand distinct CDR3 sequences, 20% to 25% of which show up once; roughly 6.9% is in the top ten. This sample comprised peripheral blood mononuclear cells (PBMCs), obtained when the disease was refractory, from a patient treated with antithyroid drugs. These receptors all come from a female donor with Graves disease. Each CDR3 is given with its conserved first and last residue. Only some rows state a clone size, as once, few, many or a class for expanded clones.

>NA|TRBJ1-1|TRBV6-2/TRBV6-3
CASSDRVGAEAFF
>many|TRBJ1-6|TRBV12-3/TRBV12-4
CASSFYGVNSPLHF
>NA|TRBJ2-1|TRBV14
CASSQRGYNEQFF
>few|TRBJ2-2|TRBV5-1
CASSLAVRTTNTGELFF
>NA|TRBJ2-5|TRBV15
CATSRVVGQHTQYF
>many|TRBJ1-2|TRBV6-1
CASSPAPNYGYTF
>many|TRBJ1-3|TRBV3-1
CATTRGAGNTIYF
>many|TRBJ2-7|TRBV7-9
CASSLVGGGYEQYF
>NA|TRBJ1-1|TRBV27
CASSLSVSRVNTEAFF
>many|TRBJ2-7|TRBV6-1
CASRSGTGVYEQYF
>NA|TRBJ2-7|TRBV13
CASSAAGTSGSKERYF
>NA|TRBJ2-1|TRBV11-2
CASSPRAGEQFF
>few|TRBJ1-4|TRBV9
CASSVAYATNEKLFF
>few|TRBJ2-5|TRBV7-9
CASSEGQFQETQYF
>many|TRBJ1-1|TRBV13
CASSLGQRNTEAFF
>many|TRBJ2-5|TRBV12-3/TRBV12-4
CASSLTGTETQYF
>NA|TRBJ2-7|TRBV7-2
CASSSDTTEQYF
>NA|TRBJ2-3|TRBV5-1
CASSLEAADTQYF
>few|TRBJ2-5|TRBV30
CAWSGGTSGYQETQYF
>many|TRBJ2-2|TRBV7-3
CASSLNSGSNTGELFF
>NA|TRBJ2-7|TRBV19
CASSISRTGYEQYF
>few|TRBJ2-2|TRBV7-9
CASFSIRASGSAGELFF
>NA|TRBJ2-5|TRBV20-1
CSASKTSGIQETQYF
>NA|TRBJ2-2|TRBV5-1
CASSPKTSGSRTGELFF
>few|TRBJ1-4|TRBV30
CAWSRAGDQGNEKLFF
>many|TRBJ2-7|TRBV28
CASSRLTTVNF
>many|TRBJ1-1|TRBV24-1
CATSGRGTGHEAFF
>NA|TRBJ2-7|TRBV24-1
CATSQSQENEQYF
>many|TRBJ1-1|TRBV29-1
CSVGGGGGTEAFF
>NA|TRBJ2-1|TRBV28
CASSAARTGYNEQFF
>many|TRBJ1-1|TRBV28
CASSQGGSVNTEAFF
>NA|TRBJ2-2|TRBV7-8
CASSLGWGQSTGELFF
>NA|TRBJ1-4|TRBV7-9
CASSEDKGLNEKLFF
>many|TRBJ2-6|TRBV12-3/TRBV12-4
CATRSGQGSPGANVLTF
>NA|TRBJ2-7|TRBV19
CASRDQTDRLGGYEQYF
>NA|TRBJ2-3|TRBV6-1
CASSDYRDSSTDTQYF
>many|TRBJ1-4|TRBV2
CASSGAVSEKLFF
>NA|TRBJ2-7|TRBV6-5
CASSYSWGQESPYEQYF